This TCR beta chain appears in the sequencing data of a study of patients and donors after allogeneic stem cell transplantation (dated by TCRdb to 2020 to 2021). Library creation used RT-PCR. These reads were obtained on a NextSeq 550. TCRdb ran its own pipeline on the public reads, namely fastp trimming at Q25 and MiXCR clone calling, and kept in-frame beta chains. Identical CDR3 proteins give one entry, which carries the most common genes and DNA. Recorded for this sample are 200,000 to 250,000 distinct CDR3 sequences; 13% to 15% of them occurred a single time. The biggest ten clones account for more than 9% of the sample. This clonotype appeared many times. The clone's antigen remains unknown. It has no much larger one-base neighbor in the sample; base qualities were not kept. The CDR3 goes from the cysteine to the phenylalanine over 15 residues. The read is trimmed to its CDR3 DNA, 45 bases read in frame from base 1. V gives up 6 bases and J gives up 2 bases, and the segment between their germline ends measures 17 bases. From the germline V gene, CDR1 is SQVTM and CDR2 is ANQGSEA.

This receptor chain uses TRBV29-1 and TRBJ1-5, with TRBD1 as a weak D call on 6 bases. This TCR was sampled from a human donor who was either an allogeneic HSCT recipient or a stem cell or donor lymphocyte infusion donor (not recorded which). It is not recorded whose cells these are; they may come from a transplant donor. Sequencing input: blood, either unsorted or a sorted T cell fraction (not recorded which). The DNA reads TGCAGCGTCAGCGAGGGGGTCATAGGCAATCAGCCCCAGCATTTT. It specifies CSVSEGVIGNQPQHF.